A selection of T cell receptor beta chains follows, all from one sample in a study of blood T cell repertoires in COVID-19. Assay used: immunoSEQ multiplex PCR; TCRdb lists only in-frame clones, some missing. The sample yields about 170,000 clones, under 90% seen once. The sample taken for sequencing was peripheral blood. These receptors all stem from a woman aged 80 or over with acute or convalescent COVID-19. The CDR3 runs from the conserved cysteine through the conserved F or W. A D gene is named only where the DNA matches it firmly. The listing skips clone size in some rows; elsewhere it reads once, few, many or a size class.

D gene	V gene	clone size	J gene	CDR3 DNA	CDR3 protein
.	TRBV7-8	.	TRBJ1-2	TGTGCCAGCAGCTTGCGGACATCGCTCTATGGCTACACCTTC	CASSLRTSLYGYTF
.	TRBV2	.	TRBJ1-2	TGTGCCAGCAGCCGGGACATTGGGTACACCTTC	CASSRDIGYTF
.	TRBV7-9	.	TRBJ2-7	TGTGCCAGCAGCCTCGGACTCGTGGGGGAGCAGTACTTC	CASSLGLVGEQYF
.	TRBV4-3	.	TRBJ1-5	TGCGCCAGCAGCCAAGATTTAGTTCCCAGGGATGGTCAGCCCCAGCATTTT	CASSQDLVPRDGQPQHF
.	TRBV4-2	.	TRBJ2-5	TGTGCCAGCAGCCAAGACGCGTTCGGGGAGACCCAGTACTTC	CASSQDAFGETQYF
TRBD2	TRBV2	.	TRBJ2-1	TGTGCCAGCAGTGAAGCCGGACTAGCGGGGTTCTACAATGAGCAGTTCTTC	CASSEAGLAGFYNEQFF
.	TRBV7-9	.	TRBJ2-2	TGTGCCAGCAGCTTACAGGGGAATACCGGGGAGCTGTTTTTT	CASSLQGNTGELFF
TRBD1	TRBV7-3	.	TRBJ1-1	TGTGCCAGCAGCCCACAGGGGGAGGAGACTGAAGCTTTCTTT	CASSPQGEETEAFF
.	TRBV12-3/TRBV12-4	.	TRBJ2-1	TGTGCCAGCAGTCGCGGGACTCCTGAGCAGTTCTTC	CASSRGTPEQFF
TRBD1	TRBV7-2	once	TRBJ1-1	TGTGCCAGCAGCTCCTCACAGGGGAGGTACACTGAAGCTTTCTTT	CASSSSQGRYTEAFF
TRBD1	TRBV9	.	TRBJ1-5	TGTGCCAGCAGCGGACAGGGAAGGGATCAGCCCCAGCATTTT	CASSGQGRDQPQHF
TRBD1	TRBV29-1	.	TRBJ1-1	TGCAGCGTTCGGACAGGGCGTCGGACTGAAGCTTTCTTT	CSVRTGRRTEAFF
TRBD1	TRBV5-1	.	TRBJ2-4	TGCGCCAGCAGCACGACAGGGTCCAACATTCAGTACTTC	CASSTTGSNIQYF
.	TRBV19	.	TRBJ1-3	TGTGCCAGTAGTTCTTCCCCCCTGGGCGCGAGCTCTGGAAACACCATATATTTT	CASSSSPLGASSGNTIYF
TRBD1	TRBV19	.	TRBJ1-1	TGTGCCAGTAGTATGGGGACAGGGGGTATCACTGAAGCTTTCTTT	CASSMGTGGITEAFF
.	TRBV28	.	TRBJ1-5	TGTGCCAGCAGTAGTTCAGGGGCTGGGGGTAGCAATCAGCCCCAGCATTTT	CASSSSGAGGSNQPQHF